Below are 5 T cell receptor beta chains sequenced from a single sample in a study of cytomegalovirus exposure and HLA in healthy donors (dated by TCRdb to 2016 to 2017). Library prep was done by the immunoSEQ multiplex PCR assay. A mixture of 60 forward primers for TCR Vbeta segments and 13 reverse primers for TCR Jbeta segments was used in the multiplex PCR. The table comes from immuneACCESS by way of TCRdb, which keeps in-frame sequences with V and J called. Part of the clones is missing from these tables; in studies checked, under half for an unresolved V gene and the rest for unknown reasons. Counted in this sample were 110,000 to 150,000 clones; 70% of them appeared once. Of the sample, under 2.5% falls within the top ten clones. The sequencing input was PBMCs. Receptors originate from a woman aged 55-69 years in good health and CMV-seropositive.

J is TRBJ1-2 and V is TRBV7-2; D is undetermined. V was clipped by 5 bases and J by 0 bases, with 10 bases between them. Per the germline V gene, CDR1 is SGHTA and CDR2 is FQGNSA. The CDR3 sequence is 14 residues long. CDR3 protein: CASSPRTSNYGYTF. The CDR3 DNA reads as TGTGCCAGCAGCCCTAGGACTTCTAACTATGGCTACACCTTC.

The chain employs TRBV10-2 and TRBJ1-1, with a tentative D call TRBD1 (5 bases). Germline CDR1 is WSHSY and CDR2 is SAAADI. Between the trimmed V and J ends, which lost 6 bases and 1 base, there was a span of 12 bases. The CDR3 runs 14 residues. This CDR3 is CASRLTVSNTEAFF. The CDR3 bases are TGCGCCAGCAGATTGACAGTATCGAACACTGAAGCTTTCTTT.

This clone was seen more than once but under ten times. This chain links TRBV9 with TRBJ2-1; 9 bases match TRBD2. The CDR3 totals 15 residues. Germline CDR1 SGDLS, CDR2 YYNGEE. The V segment lost 0 bases and the J segment 4 bases; nucleotides outside the gene matches: 2. The CDR3 sequence is CASSVELAGYNEQFF. The CDR3, as DNA: TGTGCCAGCAGCGTAGAGCTAGCGGGGTACAATGAGCAGTTCTTC.

This rearrangement joins TRBV28 to TRBJ1-1; D is unclear. Trimming cost V 6 bases and J 12 bases, with 17 bases left between them. CDR1 and CDR2 from the germline V gene are MDHEN and SYDVKM. The CDR3 spans 12 residues. CDR3 nucleotide sequence: TGTGCCAGCAGCCTCGGGTCGTTCCGGACTTTCTTT. It yields the protein CASSLGSFRTFF.

This clone was picked up one time. The chain employs TRBV10-2 and TRBJ2-3, with a weak D call TRBD2 (5 bases). Germline loops: CDR1 WSHSY, CDR2 SAAADI. The CDR3 length is 16 residues. V gave up 0 bases and J gave up 5 bases, with 15 bases separating them. The chain's CDR3 is CASSESDPDWGDTQYF. CDR3 DNA: TGCGCCAGCAGTGAGTCGGACCCGGACTGGGGAGATACGCAGTATTTT.